This T cell receptor beta chain was documented in a study of OX40 agonist ivuxolimab in advanced cancers. Study-wide findings and caveats: There was clonal expansion of CD4+ and CD8+ blood T cells by week 6 at 0.1 to 3.0 mg/kg.

Germline values: CDR1 SGHTA, CDR2 FQGTGA. Trimming took 5 bases from V and 9 from J; bases not matched to a gene: 4. This CDR3 region has 14 residues. There are a few counts of this clone. What it recognizes is unknown. Repertoires were generated with immunoSEQ multiplex PCR, while TCRdb's copy carries only in-frame clones and drops some. The sample has 20,000 to 30,000 clones, over 60% seen once; the top ten hold approximately 15%. The V gene is TRBV7-3, the J gene TRBJ2-1; 13 positions match TRBD2. The material sequenced was CD4+ or CD8+ T cells sorted from blood, taken in a trial of the OX40 agonist ivuxolimab. The receptor comes from an adult with an advanced solid tumor such as melanoma, head and neck, liver or kidney cancer. CDR3 sequence (DNA): TGTGCCAGCAGCCAAGGGACTAGCGGGGCTGAGCAGTTCTTC. Its translation is CASSQGTSGAEQFF. The entire variable domain, with the rest obtained from reference TRBV7-3 and TRBJ2-1, is as follows: GAGVSQTPSNKVTEKGKYVELRCDPISGHTALYWYRQSLGQGPEFLIYFQGTGAADDSGLPNDRFFAVRPEGSVSTLKIQRTERGDSAVYLCASSQGTSGAEQFFGPGTRLTVL.